One TCR beta chain is described in this entry. This sample stems from a study of cytomegalovirus exposure and HLA in healthy donors. V was clipped by 5 bases and J by 2 bases; unmatched bases: 13. There are 17 residues in the CDR3. The germline V gene has CDR1 SEHNR and CDR2 FQNEAQ (reference sequence). A multiplex PCR was run with 60 Vbeta primers and 13 Jbeta primers. Produced via immunoSEQ multiplex PCR; TCRdb's table is partial and in-frame only. The sample records under 130,000 clones, around 74% being singletons. The chain combines TRBV7-9 with TRBJ2-7; 9 nucleotides align to TRBD1. The receptor comes from a man between 35 and 55 years old in good health and CMV-seronegative. The sample comprised PBMCs. CDR3 sequence: CASSPSPGTGRAYEQYF. The CDR3 coding sequence is TGTGCCAGCAGCCCGAGCCCCGGGACAGGGCGAGCCTACGAGCAGTACTTC.